This T cell receptor (beta chain) was profiled in a study of blood T cells in healthy people across ages (dated by TCRdb to between 2014 and 2016). The study in broad terms: Template switching captured roughly one uniquely barcoded TCR beta cDNA molecule per two T cells in model experiments. To avoid experimental bias, donors of different ages were randomly spread across the sequencing lanes. The study analyzed two additional independent replicas of 1 million unique cDNA reads from the same blood draw for two donors, one aged 18 to 30 and one aged 80 or older. The study measured age-related changes in TCR beta repertoire diversity using deep sequencing normalized with unique cDNA molecular identifiers. The donors were split into four age groups: young (average roughly 15 years), middle-aged (over 35), aged (more than 60) and long-lived (over 75). On the study overall, not on this receptor specifically: Conclusive comparison of naive and antigen-experienced compartments was prevented by the profiling of bulk unsorted PBMCs. Estimates of total diversity based on one million sequenced T cells were regarded as lower bounds and as underestimates. Compared with the aged group, the long-lived group had more naive CD4+ T cells, fewer expanded clones and increased TCR diversity, suggesting age selection. Donor CMV infection status was unknown, potentially confounding age-related changes in expanded clonotypes. Observed TCR beta diversity correlated strongly with the percentage of naive T cells measured by flow cytometry. As age increased, observed TCR beta diversity per million T cells dropped in a roughly linear way, and a significant reduction was already evident by age 40.

To prepare the library, 5' RACE was applied. Sequencing instrument: Illumina HiSeq 2500. A second roughly 7 to 11 cycle PCR used a sample-barcoded 5' primer and a J-beta primer mix. A template-switch 5' adaptor carrying 12 random nucleotides introduced a unique molecular identifier onto each TCR beta cDNA molecule. Each sample yielded at least 2.5 million CDR3-containing paired-end reads. All of the RNA was converted into first-strand cDNA using the Mint cDNA synthesis kit, with a TRBC-specific oligonucleotide serving as the primer. All cDNA was treated with uracil-DNA glycosylase and then went through a first 18-cycle PCR with the universal primers M1SS and BC2_uni_R. In the authors' own workflow: Each sample was normalized by randomly selecting 1 million high-quality reads, each carrying a distinct molecular identifier. Reads sharing molecular identifiers were discarded rather than binned into consensus sequences. MiTCR, set to a Q25 quality threshold and the strictest error-elimination algorithm, was used for CDR3 identification, clonotype clustering and error correction. A nonparametric unseen species model using Euler transformation provided a lower-bound estimate of total TCR beta diversity. Clones were called with MiXCR by TCRdb after fastp trimmed the public reads at Q25, and only in-frame beta chains were retained. Every entry covers one CDR3 protein and lists the most common genes and DNA from its rows. TCRdb assigned the V and J calls; the authors' analysis was not used. Within this sample are some 690,000 distinct CDR3 sequences, with 22% of them counted one time only. The ten largest clones represent roughly 22% of the sample.

V gives up 3 bases and J gives up 5 bases, and the segment between their germline ends measures 6 bases. CDR1 and CDR2 are drawn from the germline V gene: SQVTM, ANQGSEA. From its cysteine to its phenylalanine, the CDR3 spans 11 amino acids. The DNA shown is the 33-base CDR3, in frame from base 1. As regards this clonotype: It has no known antigen specificity. Qualities for individual bases were not recorded, and no much larger clone is one base off.

The roughly 42 donors, aged roughly 6 to 95 years, were systemically healthy Caucasian individuals from Russia. Around 10 milliliters of peripheral blood were collected from each donor into EDTA-treated Vacutainer tubes. PBMCs were isolated by Ficoll-Paque density-gradient centrifugation, with at least 7 million obtained per sample. Trizol reagent was used to extract total RNA from the PBMCs, yielding at least 6 micrograms per sample. The percentages of naive CD45RAhigh/CD27high T cells were determined by flow cytometry on a PBMC aliquot from every donor. The sample was blood. The source is a man between 70 and 80 years old in good health. The sequence is built from TRBV29-1 and TRBJ2-3; too little of a D gene remains to name it. The CDR3: CSVEARDTQYF. The DNA reads as follows: TGCAGCGTTGAGGCCAGAGATACGCAGTATTTT.